The TCR beta chain under discussion was sequenced for a study of cytomegalovirus exposure and HLA in healthy donors. The V gene lost 3 bases and the J gene lost 3 bases, with 15 bases spanning the gap. CDR1 is LGHNA, CDR2 YNFKEQ, per germline. This CDR3 contains 16 residues. Sequencing used immunoSEQ multiplex PCR; TCRdb keeps in-frame clones, though not all of them. The sample contains about 98,000 clones, about 90% of which appear only once. Sequenced material: PBMCs. V and J are TRBV4-2 and TRBJ1-3; D might be TRBD1 (6 bases). The receptor comes from a man between 18 and 29 years old in good health and CMV-seropositive. The CDR3 nucleotides are TGTGCCAGCAGCCATCAGTTGGCAGGGGTTGGAAACACCATATATTTT. It translates to CASSHQLAGVGNTIYF.